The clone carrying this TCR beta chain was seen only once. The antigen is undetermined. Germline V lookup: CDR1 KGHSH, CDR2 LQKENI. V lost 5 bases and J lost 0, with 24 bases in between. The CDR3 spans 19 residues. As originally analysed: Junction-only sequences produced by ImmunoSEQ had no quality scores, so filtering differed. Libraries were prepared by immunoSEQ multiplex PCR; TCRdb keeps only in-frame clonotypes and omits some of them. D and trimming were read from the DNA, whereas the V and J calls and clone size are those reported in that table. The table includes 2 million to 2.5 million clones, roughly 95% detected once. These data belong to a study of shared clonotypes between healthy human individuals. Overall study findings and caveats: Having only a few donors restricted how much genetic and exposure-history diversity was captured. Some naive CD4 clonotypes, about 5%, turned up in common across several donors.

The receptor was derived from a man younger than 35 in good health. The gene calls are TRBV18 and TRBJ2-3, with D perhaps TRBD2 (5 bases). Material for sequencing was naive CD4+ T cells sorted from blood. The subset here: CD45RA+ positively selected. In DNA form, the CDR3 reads TGTGCCAGCTCAGGATTCACGGGGAAGAACCGACTTAGCACAGATACGCAGTATTTT. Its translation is CASSGFTGKNRLSTDTQYF.